This TCR beta chain was found in a study of cytomegalovirus exposure and HLA in healthy donors. Study-wide points: Later on, an analysis found that several of the most significant clusters appeared to be linked to common viral pathogens, which included parvovirus B19.

Of note for this clone: Its antigen remains unknown.

PCR involved 60 Vbeta and 13 Jbeta primers. The protocol was immunoSEQ multiplex PCR, while the TCRdb copy is restricted to in-frame clones and leaves out a portion. In the table there are fewer than 200,000 clones, roughly 80% of which are singletons. Sequenced: PBMCs. The receptor was isolated from a woman younger than 35 in good health and CMV-seronegative.

CDR3 DNA: TGTGCCACCAGCAGAGGGGCTAGCGGACACGCTCGGGCCAACGAGCAGTACTTC. Translating gives CATSRGASGHARANEQYF. The chain couples TRBV15 to TRBJ2-7; 7 bases are a match to TRBD2. In germline, CDR1 is LNHNV, CDR2 YYDKDF (reference sequence). The length of the CDR3 is 18 residues. The V gene end was trimmed by 1 base and the J gene end by 5 bases; junction bases not matched to a gene: 17.